The source of this T cell receptor beta chain is a study of PD-1 blockade in mismatch repair-deficient tumors. Findings of the study overall: After pembrolizumab, tumor-resident clones rose rapidly, then generally contracted before radiologic responses.

Assay used: immunoSEQ multiplex PCR; TCRdb lists only in-frame clones, some missing. The sample records over 75,000 clones, around 85% being singletons. V shed 4 bases and J shed 1 base, with 13 bases lying between them. Germline-derived CDR1 and CDR2 are SQVTM and ANQGSEA. The CDR3 has 14 amino acids. Every patient had mismatch repair deficiency by PCR or immunohistochemistry. TCRs were sequenced from three patients responding to pembrolizumab. Turning to this clone: What it binds is not known.

This specimen consisted of peripheral blood, obtained 12 weeks after starting pembrolizumab. This chain joins TRBV29-1 and TRBJ1-1; unclear D gene. The clonotype originates from an adult with mismatch repair-deficient cancer. CDR3 DNA: TGCAGCGTTGCCGGACGGGGAGGGAACACTGAAGCTTTCTTT. This codes for CSVAGRGGNTEAFF.